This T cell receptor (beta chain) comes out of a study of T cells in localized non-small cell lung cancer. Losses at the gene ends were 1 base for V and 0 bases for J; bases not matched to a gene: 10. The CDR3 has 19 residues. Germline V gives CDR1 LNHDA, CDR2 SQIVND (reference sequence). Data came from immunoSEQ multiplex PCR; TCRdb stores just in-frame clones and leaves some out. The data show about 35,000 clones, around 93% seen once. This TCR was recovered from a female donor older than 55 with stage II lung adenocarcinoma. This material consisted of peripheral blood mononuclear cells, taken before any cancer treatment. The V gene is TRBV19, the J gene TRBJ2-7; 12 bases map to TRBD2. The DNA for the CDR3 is TGTGCCAGTAGTATAGTCGGCCTAGCGGGAGGGACCAGCTCCTACGAGCAGTACTTC. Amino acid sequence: CASSIVGLAGGTSSYEQYF. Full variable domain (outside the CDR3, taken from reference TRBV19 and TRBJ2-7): DGGITQSPKYLFRKEGQNVTLSCEQNLNHDAMYWYRQDPGQGLRLIYYSQIVNDFQKGDIAEGYSVSREKKESFPLTVTSAQKNPTAFYLCASSIVGLAGGTSSYEQYFGPGTRLTVT.